The rows below give T cell receptor beta chains drawn from one sample of a study of blood T cell repertoires in COVID-19. TCRdb keeps only in-frame clones here, not all; method: immunoSEQ multiplex PCR. The table lists about 480,000 clones, approximately 91% of them singletons. Material: PBMCs or T cells enriched from blood (not recorded which). The receptors stem from an older woman who had recovered from COVID-19. The CDR3 runs from the conserved cysteine through the conserved F or W. Fields, in order: J gene, V gene, clone size, D gene, CDR3 DNA, CDR3 protein. The D gene is left open where the match is weak. Clone size appears in some rows only: once, few, many, or a class for an expanded clone.

TRBJ2-5,TRBV18,.,.,TGTGCCAGCTCGAGGGGACAACTGGGCGTAGAGACCCAGTACTTC,CASSRGQLGVETQYF
TRBJ1-2,TRBV28,.,.,TGTGCCAGCAGAGTCCCTCTAGAGACCTATGGCTACACCTTC,CASRVPLETYGYTF
TRBJ1-1,TRBV9,.,.,TGTGCCAGCAGCCGGACATTGAACACTGAAGCTTTCTTT,CASSRTLNTEAFF
TRBJ1-2,TRBV6-6,.,TRBD1,TGTGCCAGCAGTTACACCCCGGGGGACAGCTATGGCTACACCTTC,CASSYTPGDSYGYTF
TRBJ1-3,TRBV18,once,.,TGTGCCAGCTCACTTACGCAAGGACAGCACAGCTCTGGAAACACCATATATTTT,CASSLTQGQHSSGNTIYF
TRBJ1-3,TRBV7-2,.,TRBD1,TGTGCCAGCAGCCCAGACAGGGGAAGAACCATATATTTT,CASSPDRGRTIYF
TRBJ1-4,TRBV2,once,TRBD1,TGTGCCAGCACCGGGACAGGGGCCGCCCTAAAACTGTTTTTT,CASTGTGAALKLFF
TRBJ2-7,TRBV19,.,TRBD1,TGTGCCAGTAGTCCCCCCGGGACAGGGGGCCACGAGCAGTACTTC,CASSPPGTGGHEQYF
TRBJ2-3,TRBV10-1,.,.,TGCGCCAGCAGTGAGTCGCAGGGATCCACAGATACGCAGTATTTT,CASSESQGSTDTQYF
TRBJ2-1,TRBV19,.,TRBD2,TGTGCCAGTAGCCAAGGGCGGGGGTCCTACAATGAGCAGTTCTTC,CASSQGRGSYNEQFF
TRBJ1-6,TRBV25-1,.,.,TGTGCCAGCAGTGAATATGGGGGCTTGACTTCACCCCTCCACTTT,CASSEYGGLTSPLHF
TRBJ1-2,TRBV5-1,.,TRBD1,TGCGCCAGCAGCTTCCAGACAGGGGCCGCTAACTATGGCTACACCTTC,CASSFQTGAANYGYTF
TRBJ2-7,TRBV7-9,.,TRBD1,TGTGCCAGCAGTCCCCGGGACAGGGGCTACGAGCAGTACTTC,CASSPRDRGYEQYF
TRBJ1-1,TRBV3-1/TRBV3-2,.,.,TGTGCCAGCAGCCCTCGTACCACAGGAGTACTCACTGAAGCTTTCTTT,CASSPRTTGVLTEAFF